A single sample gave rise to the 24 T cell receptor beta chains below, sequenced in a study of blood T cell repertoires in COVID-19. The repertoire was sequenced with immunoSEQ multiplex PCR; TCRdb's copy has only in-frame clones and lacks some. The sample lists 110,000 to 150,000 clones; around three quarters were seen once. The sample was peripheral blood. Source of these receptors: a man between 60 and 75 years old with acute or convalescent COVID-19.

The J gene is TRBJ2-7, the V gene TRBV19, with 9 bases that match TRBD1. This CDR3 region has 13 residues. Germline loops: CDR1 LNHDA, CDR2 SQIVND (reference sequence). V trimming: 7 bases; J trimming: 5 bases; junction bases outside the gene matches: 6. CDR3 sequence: CASNKQGADEQYF. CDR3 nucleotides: TGTGCCAGTAATAAACAGGGGGCAGACGAGCAGTACTTC.

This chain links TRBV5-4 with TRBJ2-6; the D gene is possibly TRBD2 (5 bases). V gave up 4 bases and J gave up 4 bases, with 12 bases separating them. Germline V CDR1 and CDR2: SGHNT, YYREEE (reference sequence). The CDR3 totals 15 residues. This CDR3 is CASSIGKSGANVLTF. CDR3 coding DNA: TGTGCCAGCAGCATCGGGAAATCAGGGGCCAACGTCCTGACTTTC.

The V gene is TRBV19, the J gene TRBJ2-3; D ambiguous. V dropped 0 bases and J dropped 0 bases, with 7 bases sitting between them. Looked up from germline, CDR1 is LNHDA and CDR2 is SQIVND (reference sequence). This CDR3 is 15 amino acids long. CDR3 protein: CASSIDGASTDTQYF. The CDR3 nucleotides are TGTGCCAGTAGTATAGATGGAGCTAGCACAGATACGCAGTATTTT.

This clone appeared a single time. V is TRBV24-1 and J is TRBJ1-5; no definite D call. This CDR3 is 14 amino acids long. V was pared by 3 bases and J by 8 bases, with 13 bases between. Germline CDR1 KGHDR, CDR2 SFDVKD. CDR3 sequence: CATSDDGISKPQHF. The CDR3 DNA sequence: TGTGCCACCAGTGATGACGGGATTAGCAAGCCCCAGCATTTT.

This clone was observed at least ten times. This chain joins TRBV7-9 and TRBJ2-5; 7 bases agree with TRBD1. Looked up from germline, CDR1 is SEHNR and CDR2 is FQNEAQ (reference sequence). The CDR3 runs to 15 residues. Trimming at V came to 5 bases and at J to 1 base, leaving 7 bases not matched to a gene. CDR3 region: CASSTRQGFQETQYF. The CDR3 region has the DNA TGTGCCAGCAGCACAAGACAGGGATTCCAAGAGACCCAGTACTTC.

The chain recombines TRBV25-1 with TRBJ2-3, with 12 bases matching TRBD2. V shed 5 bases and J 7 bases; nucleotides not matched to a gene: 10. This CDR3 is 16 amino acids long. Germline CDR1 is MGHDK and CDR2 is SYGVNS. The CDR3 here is CASSKSSGRAVYTQYF. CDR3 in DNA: TGTGCCAGCAGTAAGTCTAGCGGGAGGGCCGTGTATACGCAGTATTTT.

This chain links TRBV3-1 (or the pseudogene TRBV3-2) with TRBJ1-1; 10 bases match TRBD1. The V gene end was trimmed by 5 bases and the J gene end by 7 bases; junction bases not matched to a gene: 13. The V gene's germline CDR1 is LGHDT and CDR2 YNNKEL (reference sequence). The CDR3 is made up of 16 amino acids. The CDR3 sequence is CASSEGQGELFIEAFF. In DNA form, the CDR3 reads TGTGCCAGCAGCGAAGGACAGGGGGAGTTGTTTATTGAAGCTTTCTTT.

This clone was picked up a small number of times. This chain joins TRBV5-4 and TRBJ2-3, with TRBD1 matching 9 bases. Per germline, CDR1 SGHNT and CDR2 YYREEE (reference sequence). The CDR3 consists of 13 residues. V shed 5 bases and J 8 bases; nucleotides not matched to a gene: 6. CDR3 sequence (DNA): TGTGCCAGCAGGGGCGGGACAGGGACTACGCAGTATTTT. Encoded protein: CASRGGTGTTQYF.

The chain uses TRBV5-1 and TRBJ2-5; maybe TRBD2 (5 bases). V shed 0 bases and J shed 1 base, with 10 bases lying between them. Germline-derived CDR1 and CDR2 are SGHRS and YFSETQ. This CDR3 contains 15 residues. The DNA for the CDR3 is TGCGCCAGCAGCTTGGCGGGCCGGGGCCAAGAGACCCAGTACTTC. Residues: CASSLAGRGQETQYF.

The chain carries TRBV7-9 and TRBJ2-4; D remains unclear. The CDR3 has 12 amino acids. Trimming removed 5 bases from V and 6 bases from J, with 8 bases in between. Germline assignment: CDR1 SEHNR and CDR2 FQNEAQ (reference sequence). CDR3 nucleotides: TGTGCCAGCAGCCCTGGCTCAAACATTCAGTACTTC. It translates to CASSPGSNIQYF.

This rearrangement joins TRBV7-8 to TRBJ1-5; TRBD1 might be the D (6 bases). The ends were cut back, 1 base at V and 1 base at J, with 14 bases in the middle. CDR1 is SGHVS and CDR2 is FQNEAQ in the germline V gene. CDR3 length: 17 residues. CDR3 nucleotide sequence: TGTGCCAGCAGCTTAGTTTCGGGGGGCGCGAGCAATCAGCCCCAGCATTTT. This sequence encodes CASSLVSGGASNQPQHF.

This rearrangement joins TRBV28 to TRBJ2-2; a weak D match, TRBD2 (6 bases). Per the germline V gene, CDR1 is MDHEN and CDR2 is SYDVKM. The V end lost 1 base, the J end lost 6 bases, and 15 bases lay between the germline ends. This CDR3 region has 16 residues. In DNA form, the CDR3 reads TGTGCCAGCAGTTTATTAGGTAGCGGAGGGGCCGGGGAGCTGTTTTTT. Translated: CASSLLGSGGAGELFF.

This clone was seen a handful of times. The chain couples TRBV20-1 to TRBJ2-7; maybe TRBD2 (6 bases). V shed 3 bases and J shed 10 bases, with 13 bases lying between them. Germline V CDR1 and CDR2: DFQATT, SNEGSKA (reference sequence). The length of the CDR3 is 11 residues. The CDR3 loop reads CSARWGDTQYF. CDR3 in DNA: TGCAGTGCTAGGTGGGGGGATACACAGTACTTC.

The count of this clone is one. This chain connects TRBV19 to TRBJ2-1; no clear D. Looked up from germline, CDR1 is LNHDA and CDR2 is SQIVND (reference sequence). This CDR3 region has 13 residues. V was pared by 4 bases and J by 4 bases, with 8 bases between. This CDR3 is CASSNRQYNEQFF. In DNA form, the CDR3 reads TGTGCCAGTAGTAACAGACAATACAATGAGCAGTTCTTC.

CDR3 bases: TGCGCCAGCAGGTCAACTCCCCCCGTCACAGATACGCAGTATTTT. It translates to CASRSTPPVTDTQYF. V and J are TRBV5-1 and TRBJ2-3, with D hard to call. The germline gives CDR1 SGHRS, CDR2 YFSETQ. The CDR3 runs to 15 residues. V was pared by 5 bases and J by 2 bases, with 15 bases between. Complete variable domain (other parts from reference TRBV5-1 and TRBJ2-3): KAGVTQTPRYLIKTRGQQVTLSCSPISGHRSVSWYQQTPGQGLQFLFEYFSETQRNKGNFPGRFSGRQFSNSRSEMNVSTLELGDSALYLCASRSTPPVTDTQYFGPGTRLTVL.

The chain's CDR3 is CAWSPDRNEKLFF. The CDR3 coding sequence is TGTGCCTGGAGTCCAGACAGGAATGAAAAACTGTTTTTT. The chain joins TRBV30 to TRBJ1-4; D possibly corresponds to TRBD1 (6 bases). The CDR3 length is 13 residues. Trimming took off 2 bases at V and 5 bases at J, with 9 bases between the two ends. Germline assignment: CDR1 GTSNPN and CDR2 SVGIG (reference sequence).

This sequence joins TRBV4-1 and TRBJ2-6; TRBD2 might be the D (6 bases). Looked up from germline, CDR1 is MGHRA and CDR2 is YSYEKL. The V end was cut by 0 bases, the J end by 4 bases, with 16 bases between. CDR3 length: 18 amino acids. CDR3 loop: CASSQEGGQLAGANVLTF. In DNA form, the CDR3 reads TGCGCCAGCAGCCAAGAGGGGGGTCAGCTCGCCGGGGCCAACGTCCTGACTTTC.

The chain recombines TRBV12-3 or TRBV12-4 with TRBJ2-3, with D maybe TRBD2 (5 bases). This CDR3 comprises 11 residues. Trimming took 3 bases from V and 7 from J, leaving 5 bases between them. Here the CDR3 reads CASSLDYTQYF. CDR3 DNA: TGTGCCAGCAGTTTGGACTATACGCAGTATTTT.

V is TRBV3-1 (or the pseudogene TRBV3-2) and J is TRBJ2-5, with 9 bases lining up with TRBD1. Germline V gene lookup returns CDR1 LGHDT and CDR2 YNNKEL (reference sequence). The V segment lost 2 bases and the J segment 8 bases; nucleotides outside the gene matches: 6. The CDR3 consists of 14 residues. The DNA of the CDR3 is TGTGCCAGCAGCCAACGGACAGGGGCCGGAACCCAGTACTTC. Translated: CASSQRTGAGTQYF.

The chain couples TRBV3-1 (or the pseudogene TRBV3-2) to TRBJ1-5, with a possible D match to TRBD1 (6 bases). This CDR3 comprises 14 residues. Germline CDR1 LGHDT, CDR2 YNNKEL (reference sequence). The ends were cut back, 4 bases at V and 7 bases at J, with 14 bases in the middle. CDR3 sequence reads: CASSPYRAEQPQHF. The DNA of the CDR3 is TGTGCCAGCAGCCCTTACAGGGCGGAACAGCCCCAGCATTTT.

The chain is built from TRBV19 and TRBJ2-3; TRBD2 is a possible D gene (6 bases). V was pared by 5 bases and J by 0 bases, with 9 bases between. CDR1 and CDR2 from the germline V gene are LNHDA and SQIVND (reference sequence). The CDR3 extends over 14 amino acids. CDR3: CASSFGTSTDTQYF. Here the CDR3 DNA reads TGTGCCAGTAGTTTTGGGACTAGCACAGATACGCAGTATTTT. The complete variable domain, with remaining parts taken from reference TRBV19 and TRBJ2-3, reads DGGITQSPKYLFRKEGQNVTLSCEQNLNHDAMYWYRQDPGQGLRLIYYSQIVNDFQKGDIAEGYSVSREKKESFPLTVTSAQKNPTAFYLCASSFGTSTDTQYFGPGTRLTVL.

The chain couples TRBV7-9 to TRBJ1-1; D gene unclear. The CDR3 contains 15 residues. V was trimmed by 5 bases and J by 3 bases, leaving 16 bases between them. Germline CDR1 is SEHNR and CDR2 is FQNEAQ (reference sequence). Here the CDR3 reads CASSRSLGRYTEAFF. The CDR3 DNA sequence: TGTGCCAGCAGCCGTAGCTTAGGGAGGTACACTGAAGCTTTCTTT.

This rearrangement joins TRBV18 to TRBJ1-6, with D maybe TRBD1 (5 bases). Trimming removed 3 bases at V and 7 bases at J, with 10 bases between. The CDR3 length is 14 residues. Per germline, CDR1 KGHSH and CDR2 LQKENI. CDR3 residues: CASSPTGGNSPLHF. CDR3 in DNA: TGTGCCAGCTCACCTACAGGTGGGAATTCACCCCTCCACTTT. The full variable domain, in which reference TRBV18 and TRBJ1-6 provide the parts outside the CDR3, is NAGVMQNPRHLVRRRGQEARLRCSPMKGHSHVYWYRQLPEEGLKFMVYLQKENIIDESGMPKERFSAEFPKEGPSILRIQQVVRGDSAAYFCASSPTGGNSPLHFGNGTRLTVT.

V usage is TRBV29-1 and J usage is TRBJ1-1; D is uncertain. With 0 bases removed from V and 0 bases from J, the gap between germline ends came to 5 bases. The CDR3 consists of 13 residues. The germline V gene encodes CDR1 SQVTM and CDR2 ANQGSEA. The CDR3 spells CSVEEALNTEAFF. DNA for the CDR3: TGCAGCGTTGAAGAGGCATTGAACACTGAAGCTTTCTTT.